This T cell receptor beta chain was identified during a study of T cells after yellow fever vaccination. In the study overall: Libraries from low-cell-number fractions were prepared with the SMART-Seq v4 Ultra Low Input RNA kit. Study-wide points: Re-detected after boosting: most primary clones, 96% of CD4 and 80% to 90% of CD8. There was a possibility that FACS-sorted repertoires contained abundant clonotypes contaminating from the bulk population.

This clonotype was seen once. Its antigen is still unknown. TCRdb ran MiXCR on the 5' RACE reads and lists one entry per CDR3 protein. Of about 320,000 distinct CDR3 sequences detected, 4% to 5.5% appear once; the ten largest clones hold just under 20%. The specimen comprised PBMCs, sampled 15 days after the yellow fever booster vaccination. The origin of this receptor is a man between 18 and 29 years old who received the YFV17D yellow fever vaccine.

CDR3 residues: CATSGRARAGVAFF. CDR3 bases: TGTGCCACCAGCGGCCGGGCCAGGGCCGGGGTAGCTTTCTTT. The chain carries TRBV15 and TRBJ1-1, with D tentatively TRBD1 (5 bases). V was cut by 5 bases and J by 10 bases, with 20 bases left in between. Looked up from germline, CDR1 is LNHNV and CDR2 is YYDKDF (reference sequence). The CDR3 has 14 amino acids.